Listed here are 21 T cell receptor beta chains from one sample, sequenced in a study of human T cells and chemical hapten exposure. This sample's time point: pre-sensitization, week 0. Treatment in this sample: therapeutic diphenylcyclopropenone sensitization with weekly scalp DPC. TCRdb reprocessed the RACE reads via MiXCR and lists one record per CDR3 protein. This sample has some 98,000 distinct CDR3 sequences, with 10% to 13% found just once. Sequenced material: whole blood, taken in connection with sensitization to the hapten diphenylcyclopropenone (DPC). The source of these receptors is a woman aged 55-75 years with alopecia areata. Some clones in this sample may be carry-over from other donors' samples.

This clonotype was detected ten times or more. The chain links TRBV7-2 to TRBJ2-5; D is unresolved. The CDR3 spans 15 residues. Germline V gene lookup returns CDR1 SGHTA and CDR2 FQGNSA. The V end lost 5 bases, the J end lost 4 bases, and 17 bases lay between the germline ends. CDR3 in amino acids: CASSPRNRPPETQYF. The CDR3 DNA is TGTGCCAGCAGCCCTCGGAATCGGCCCCCAGAGACCCAGTACTTC.

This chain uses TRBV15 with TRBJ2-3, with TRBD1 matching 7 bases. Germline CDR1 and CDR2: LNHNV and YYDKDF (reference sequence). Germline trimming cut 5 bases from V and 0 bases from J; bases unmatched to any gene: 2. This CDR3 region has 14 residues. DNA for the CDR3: TGTGCCACCAGCCGGGACAGCAGCACAGATACGCAGTATTTT. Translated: CATSRDSSTDTQYF.

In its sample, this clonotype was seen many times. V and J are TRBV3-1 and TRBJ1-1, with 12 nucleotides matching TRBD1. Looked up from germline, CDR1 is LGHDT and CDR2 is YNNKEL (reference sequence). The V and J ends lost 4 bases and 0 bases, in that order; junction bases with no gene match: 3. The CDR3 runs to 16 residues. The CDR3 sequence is CASSPGQGAMNTEAFF. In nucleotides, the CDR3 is TGTGCCAGCAGCCCGGGACAGGGGGCAATGAACACTGAAGCTTTCTTT.

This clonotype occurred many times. This CDR3 is CASSSHEGGEAFF. The CDR3 DNA sequence: TGTGCCAGCAGTTCTCACGAGGGAGGGGAAGCTTTCTTT. This sequence joins TRBV27 and TRBJ1-1; D unresolved. Germline-derived CDR1 and CDR2 are MNHEY and SMNVEV (reference sequence). This CDR3 is 13 amino acids long. V lost 4 bases and J 8 bases, leaving 14 bases between the germline ends.

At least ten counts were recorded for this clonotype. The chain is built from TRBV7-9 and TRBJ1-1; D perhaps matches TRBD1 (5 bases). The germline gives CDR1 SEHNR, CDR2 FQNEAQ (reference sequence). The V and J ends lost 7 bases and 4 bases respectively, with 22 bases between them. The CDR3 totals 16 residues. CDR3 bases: TGTGCCAGCACTCCCCACGTTAATTCAAGGGGCACTGAAGCTTTCTTT. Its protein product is CASTPHVNSRGTEAFF.

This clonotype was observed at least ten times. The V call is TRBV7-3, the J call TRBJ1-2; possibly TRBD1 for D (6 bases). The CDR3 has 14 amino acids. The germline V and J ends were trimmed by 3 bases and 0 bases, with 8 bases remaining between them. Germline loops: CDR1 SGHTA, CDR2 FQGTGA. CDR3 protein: CASSFDRTNYGYTF. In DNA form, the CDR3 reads TGTGCCAGCAGCTTCGACAGGACTAACTATGGCTACACCTTC.

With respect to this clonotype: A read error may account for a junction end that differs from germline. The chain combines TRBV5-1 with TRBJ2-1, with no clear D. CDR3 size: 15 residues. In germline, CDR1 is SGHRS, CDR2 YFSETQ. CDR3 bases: TGCGCCAGCAGTTTGGGGTTGTTCACCTACAATGAGCAGTTCTTC. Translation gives CASSLGLFTYNEQFF. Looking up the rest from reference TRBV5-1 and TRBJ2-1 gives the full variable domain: KAGVTQTPRYLIKTRGQQVTLSCSPISGHRSVSWYQQTPGQGLQFLFEYFSETQRNKGNFPGRFSGRQFSNSRSEMNVSTLELGDSALYLCASSLGLFTYNEQFFGPGTRLTVL.

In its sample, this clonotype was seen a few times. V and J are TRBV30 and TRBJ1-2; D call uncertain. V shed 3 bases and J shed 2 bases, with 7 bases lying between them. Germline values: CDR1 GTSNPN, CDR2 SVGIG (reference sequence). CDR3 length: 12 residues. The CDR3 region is CAWSYGNYGYTF. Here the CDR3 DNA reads TGTGCCTGGAGCTACGGAAACTATGGCTACACCTTC.

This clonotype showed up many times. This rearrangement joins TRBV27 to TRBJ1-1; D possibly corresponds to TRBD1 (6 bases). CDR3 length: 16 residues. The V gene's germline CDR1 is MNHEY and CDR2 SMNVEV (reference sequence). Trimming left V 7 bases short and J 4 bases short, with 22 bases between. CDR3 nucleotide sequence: TGTGCCAGCAAGGCTTGGGAGGGGGTGGGGGTCACTGAAGCTTTCTTT. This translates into CASKAWEGVGVTEAFF.

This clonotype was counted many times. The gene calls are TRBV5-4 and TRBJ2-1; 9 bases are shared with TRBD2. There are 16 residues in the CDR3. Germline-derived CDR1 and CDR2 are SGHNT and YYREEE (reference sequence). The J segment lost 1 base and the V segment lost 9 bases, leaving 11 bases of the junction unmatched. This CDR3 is CATSVPGLASYNEQFF. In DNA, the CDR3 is TGTGCCACTAGCGTCCCGGGACTAGCTTCCTACAATGAGCAGTTCTTC.

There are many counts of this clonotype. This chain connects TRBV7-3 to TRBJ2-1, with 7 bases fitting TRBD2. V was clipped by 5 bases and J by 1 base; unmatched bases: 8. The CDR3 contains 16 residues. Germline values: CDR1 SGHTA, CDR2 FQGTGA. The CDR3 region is CASSPRLATSYNEQFF. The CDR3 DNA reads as TGTGCCAGCAGCCCAAGACTAGCAACGTCCTACAATGAGCAGTTCTTC.

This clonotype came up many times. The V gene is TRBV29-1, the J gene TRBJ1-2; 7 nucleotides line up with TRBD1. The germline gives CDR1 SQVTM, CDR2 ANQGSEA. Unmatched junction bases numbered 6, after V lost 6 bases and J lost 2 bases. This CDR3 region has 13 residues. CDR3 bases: TGCAGCGTGGGGGGACAGTGGAACTATGGCTACACCTTC. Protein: CSVGGQWNYGYTF. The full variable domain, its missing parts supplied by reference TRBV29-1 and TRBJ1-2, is SAVISQKPSRDICQRGTSLTIQCQVDSQVTMMFWYRQQPGQSLTLIATANQGSEATYESGFVIDKFPISRPNLTFSTLTVSNMSPEDSSIYLCSVGGQWNYGYTFGSGTRLTVV.

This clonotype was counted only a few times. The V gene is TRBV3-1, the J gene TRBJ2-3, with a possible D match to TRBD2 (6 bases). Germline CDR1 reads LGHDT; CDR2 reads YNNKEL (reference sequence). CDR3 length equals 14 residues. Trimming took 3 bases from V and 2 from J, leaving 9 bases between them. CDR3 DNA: TGTGCCAGCAGCCAGGGCGGGGACACAGATACGCAGTATTTT. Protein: CASSQGGDTDTQYF.

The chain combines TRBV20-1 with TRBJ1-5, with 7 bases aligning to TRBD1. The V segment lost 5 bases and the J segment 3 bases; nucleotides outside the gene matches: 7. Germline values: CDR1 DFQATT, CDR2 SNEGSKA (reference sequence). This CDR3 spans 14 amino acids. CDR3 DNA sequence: TGCAGTGCTGGGGACAGCCTCACCAATCAGCCCCAGCATTTT. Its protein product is CSAGDSLTNQPQHF.

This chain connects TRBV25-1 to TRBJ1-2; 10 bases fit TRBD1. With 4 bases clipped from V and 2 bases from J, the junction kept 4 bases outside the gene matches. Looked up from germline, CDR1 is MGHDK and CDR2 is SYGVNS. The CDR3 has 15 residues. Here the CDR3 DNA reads TGTGCCAGCAGTGCACCGGGACAGGGGAACTATGGCTACACCTTC. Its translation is CASSAPGQGNYGYTF.

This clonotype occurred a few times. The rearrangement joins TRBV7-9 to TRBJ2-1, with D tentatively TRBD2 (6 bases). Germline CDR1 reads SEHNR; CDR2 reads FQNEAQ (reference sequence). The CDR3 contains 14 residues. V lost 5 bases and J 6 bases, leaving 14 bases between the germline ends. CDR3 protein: CASSRRGGVNEQFF. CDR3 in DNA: TGTGCCAGCAGCCGTCGGGGCGGGGTCAATGAGCAGTTCTTC.

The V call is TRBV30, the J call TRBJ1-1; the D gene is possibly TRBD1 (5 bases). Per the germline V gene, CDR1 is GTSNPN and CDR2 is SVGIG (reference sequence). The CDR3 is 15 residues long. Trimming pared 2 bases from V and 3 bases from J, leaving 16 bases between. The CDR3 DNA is TGTGCCTGGAGTCCGACACGAGGGGCGGACACTGAAGCTTTCTTT. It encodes CAWSPTRGADTEAFF. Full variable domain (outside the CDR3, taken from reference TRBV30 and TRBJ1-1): SQTIHQWPATLVQPVGSPLSLECTVEGTSNPNLYWYRQAAGRGLQLLFYSVGIGQISSEVPQNLSASRPQDRQFILSSKKLLLSDSGFYLCAWSPTRGADTEAFFGQGTRLTVV.

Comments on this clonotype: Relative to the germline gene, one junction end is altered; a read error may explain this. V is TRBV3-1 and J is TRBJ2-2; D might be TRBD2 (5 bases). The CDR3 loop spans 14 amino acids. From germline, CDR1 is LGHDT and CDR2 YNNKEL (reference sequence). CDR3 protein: CASSQDRPTGELLF. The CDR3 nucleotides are TGTGCCAGCAGCCAAGATAGACCCACCGGGGAGCTGTTATTT. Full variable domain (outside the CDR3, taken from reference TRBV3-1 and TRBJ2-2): DTAVSQTPKYLVTQMGNDKSIKCEQNLGHDTMYWYKQDSKKFLKIMFSYNNKELIINETVPNRFSPKSPDKAHLNLHINSLELGDSAVYFCASSQDRPTGELLFGEGSRLTVL.

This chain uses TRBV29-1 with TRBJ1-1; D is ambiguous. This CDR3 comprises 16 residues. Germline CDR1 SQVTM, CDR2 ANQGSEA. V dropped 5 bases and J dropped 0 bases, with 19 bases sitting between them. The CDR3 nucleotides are TGCAGCGTTTACGGGCCTCCGAGTGGAATGAACACTGAAGCTTTCTTT. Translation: CSVYGPPSGMNTEAFF. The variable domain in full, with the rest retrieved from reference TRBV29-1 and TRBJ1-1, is SAVISQKPSRDICQRGTSLTIQCQVDSQVTMMFWYRQQPGQSLTLIATANQGSEATYESGFVIDKFPISRPNLTFSTLTVSNMSPEDSSIYLCSVYGPPSGMNTEAFFGQGTRLTVV.

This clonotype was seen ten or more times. The CDR3 loop is CASSFTSGSSYNEQFF. For the CDR3, the DNA is TGTGCCAGCAGTTTCACTAGCGGTAGCTCCTACAATGAGCAGTTCTTC. V gene TRBV12-3 or TRBV12-4 combines with J gene TRBJ2-1; 8 bases are a match to TRBD2. The trim removed 3 bases at V and 0 bases at J, leaving 4 bases unmatched. The CDR3 loop spans 16 amino acids.

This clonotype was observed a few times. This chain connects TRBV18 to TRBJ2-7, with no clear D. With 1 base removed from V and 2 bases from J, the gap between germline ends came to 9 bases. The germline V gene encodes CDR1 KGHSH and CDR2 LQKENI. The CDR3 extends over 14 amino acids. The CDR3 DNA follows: TGTGCCAGCTCACCACAGACGGAACCCTACGAGCAGTACTTC. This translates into CASSPQTEPYEQYF.